This TCR beta chain emerged from a study of shared clonotypes between healthy human individuals. This clone was detected only a few times. The same CDR3 arises from other DNA sequences in this sample as well. CDR3 size: 16 residues. The V gene end was trimmed by 6 bases and the J gene end by 10 bases; junction bases not matched to a gene: 15. From germline, CDR1 is SGHTA and CDR2 FQGNSA. Adults of Caucasian background living in Nashville, Tennessee made up all donors. Unsorted samples drew genomic DNA from roughly 88 million PBMCs. Over several immunoSEQ plates, each subset's genomic DNA was distributed in even portions. The authors sequenced unsorted PBMC DNA on ten immunoSEQ deep assay plates. The method was immunoSEQ multiplex PCR; TCRdb's version includes in-frame clones alone and lacks a portion of them. The data hold hundreds of thousands of clones, with over 60% observed a single time.

The receptor comes from a middle-aged woman in good health. Some clones in this sample may be carry-over from other donors' samples. The chain links TRBV7-2 to TRBJ1-3; 10 bases are shared with TRBD1. What was sequenced was PBMCs. CDR3 coding DNA: TGTGCCAGCAGAGAACCGGGACAGGGGAGTCCGAATACCATATATTTT. It translates to CASREPGQGSPNTIYF. The full variable domain, completed using reference TRBV7-2 and TRBJ1-3, is GAGVSQSPSNKVTEKGKDVELRCDPISGHTALYWYRQSLGQGLEFLIYFQGNSAPDKSGLPSDRFSAERTGGSVSTLTIQRTQQEDSAVYLCASREPGQGSPNTIYFGEGSWLTVV.